One sample yielded the 31 T cell receptor beta chains listed below, sequenced in a study of technical replicates of blood from a few donors. The assay was immunoSEQ multiplex PCR, and TCRdb's table has in-frame clones only and misses some. The table includes tens of thousands of clones, roughly 96% detected once. The sequencing sample was made of T cells isolated from PBMCs. These receptors were obtained from a human donor in good health.

In its sample, this clone was seen once. The chain links TRBV2 to TRBJ2-7, with TRBD2 identical over 10 bases. CDR1 and CDR2 from the germline V gene are SNHLY and FYNNEI. V shed 8 bases and J 1 base; nucleotides not matched to a gene: 11. The CDR3 is 16 residues long. As DNA, the CDR3 is TGTGCCAGCTCCTGGGGCGTAGCGGGGGGTTCCTACGAGCAGTACTTC. Residues: CASSWGVAGGSYEQYF.

The rearrangement joins TRBV9 to TRBJ1-5; tentative D call: TRBD1 (5 bases). The CDR3 is 14 residues long. Germline V lookup: CDR1 SGDLS, CDR2 YYNGEE. The V and J ends lost 4 bases and 1 base respectively, with 9 bases between them. DNA for the CDR3: TGTGCCAGCAGCCGGGGGGACAGCAATCAGCCCCAGCATTTT. Amino acids: CASSRGDSNQPQHF.

CDR3 amino acids: CASSDAVVSYEQYF. The CDR3 nucleotides are TGTGCCAGCAGTGACGCAGTCGTCTCCTACGAGCAGTACTTC. The chain employs TRBV2 and TRBJ2-7, with no clear D. Trimming removed 3 bases at V and 0 bases at J, with 9 bases between. CDR3 length equals 14 residues. From germline, CDR1 is SNHLY and CDR2 FYNNEI. Filled out from reference TRBV2 and TRBJ2-7, the complete variable domain reads EPEVTQTPSHQVTQMGQEVILRCVPISNHLYFYWYRQILGQKVEFLVSFYNNEISEKSEIFDDQFSVERPDGSNFTLKIRSTKLEDSAMYFCASSDAVVSYEQYFGPGTRLTVT.

The chain carries TRBV28 and TRBJ1-1; TRBD1 might be the D (5 bases). The CDR3 runs 12 residues. CDR1 is MDHEN, CDR2 SYDVKM, per germline. The V and J ends lost 7 bases and 5 bases respectively, with 11 bases between them. CDR3 bases: TGTGCCAGCACTAATCGGGGGACTGAAGCTTTCTTT. Translated: CASTNRGTEAFF.

The CDR3 loop reads CASSPPGLAGGPNEQFF. For the CDR3, the DNA is TGTGCCAGCAGTCCGCCGGGACTAGCGGGAGGGCCTAATGAGCAGTTCTTC. V is TRBV28 and J is TRBJ2-1, with 16 bases that match TRBD2. Trimming cost V 5 bases and J 7 bases; bases outside gene matches: 8. The germline CDR1 and CDR2 sequences are MDHEN and SYDVKM. The length of the CDR3 is 17 residues.

This chain uses TRBV28 with TRBJ1-1; no clear D gene. The CDR3 is made up of 13 amino acids. Trimming stripped 3 bases from V and 8 bases from J, with 13 bases between. Germline-derived CDR1 and CDR2 are MDHEN and SYDVKM. The DNA for the CDR3 is TGTGCCAGCAGTTTCTCGTCACAGTACGAAGCTTTCTTT. Translated: CASSFSSQYEAFF.

V and J are TRBV11-2 and TRBJ2-6; 8 nucleotides line up with TRBD1. Germline lookup yields CDR1 SGHAT and CDR2 FQNNGV. There are 20 residues in the CDR3. V shed 0 bases, J shed 0 bases, and the junction held 10 bases outside the gene matches. CDR3 in amino acids: CASSLDGLGTGPSGANVLTF. DNA for the CDR3: TGTGCCAGCAGCTTAGATGGACTCGGGACAGGACCCTCTGGGGCCAACGTCCTGACTTTC. Combining the CDR3 with reference TRBV11-2 and TRBJ2-6 gives the whole variable domain EAGVAQSPRYKIIEKRQSVAFWCNPISGHATLYWYQQILGQGPKLLIQFQNNGVVDDSQLPKDRFSAERLKGVDSTLKIQPAKLEDSAVYLCASSLDGLGTGPSGANVLTFGAGSRLTVL.

The chain links TRBV7-8 to TRBJ1-6; possible D gene TRBD1, 5 bases. The V gene's germline CDR1 is SGHVS and CDR2 FQNEAQ. The CDR3 is made up of 14 amino acids. V was trimmed by 5 bases and J by 13 bases, leaving 18 bases between them. CDR3 sequence: CASSLDGPSGPLHF. The CDR3 bases are TGTGCCAGCAGCCTAGACGGCCCCTCAGGGCCCCTCCACTTT.

V gene TRBV18 combines with J gene TRBJ1-5; D gene uncertain. Germline V CDR1 and CDR2: KGHSH, LQKENI. The CDR3 is 13 residues long. V was clipped by 2 bases and J by 5 bases, with 7 bases between them. CDR3 coding DNA: TGTGCCAGCTCACCAGGGAGGGATCAGCCCCAGCATTTT. As protein: CASSPGRDQPQHF.

This chain uses TRBV19 with TRBJ1-1; D remains ambiguous. Germline CDR1 reads LNHDA; CDR2 reads SQIVND (reference sequence). CDR3 size: 13 residues. V lost 1 base and J 3 bases, leaving 6 bases between the germline ends. CDR3 bases: TGTGCCAGTAGTATAGTCGGAGACACTGAAGCTTTCTTT. Protein product: CASSIVGDTEAFF.

This chain joins TRBV2 and TRBJ2-5; 10 bases align to TRBD2. Trimming cost V 2 bases and J 2 bases; bases outside gene matches: 5. The CDR3 length is 16 residues. The germline gives CDR1 SNHLY, CDR2 FYNNEI. CDR3 in amino acids: CASSEIGLAVQETQYF. The CDR3 DNA reads as TGTGCCAGCAGTGAAATCGGACTAGCGGTACAAGAGACCCAGTACTTC.

The CDR3, as DNA: TGTGCCAGCAGCTTCGGACAGGGGGCAGAAAAACTGTTTTTT. Translation gives CASSFGQGAEKLFF. V and J are TRBV7-9 and TRBJ1-4; 11 positions agree with TRBD1. The CDR3 covers 14 residues. J lost 8 bases, V lost 3 bases, and 2 bases had no gene match. CDR1 is SEHNR and CDR2 is FQNEAQ in the germline V gene (reference sequence).

The chain combines TRBV10-3 with TRBJ1-2, with 7 positions matching TRBD1. J gave up 8 bases and V 0 bases, and 6 bases lay outside the gene matches. The CDR3 runs 14 residues. The germline V gene encodes CDR1 ENHRY and CDR2 SYGVKD. CDR3 in amino acids: CAISESRQGGGYTF. The CDR3 nucleotides are TGTGCCATCAGTGAGTCGCGACAGGGAGGAGGCTACACCTTC.

The CDR3 reads CASRKPGNTEAFF. CDR3 DNA: TGTGCCAGCAGAAAACCGGGGAACACTGAAGCTTTCTTT. The chain uses TRBV4-2 and TRBJ1-1; no definite D call. Germline V gives CDR1 LGHNA, CDR2 YNFKEQ. The CDR3 is 13 amino acids. Trimming cost V 6 bases and J 1 base, with 9 bases left between them.

This rearrangement joins TRBV7-6 to TRBJ1-1, with 7 bases identical to TRBD1. Germline loops: CDR1 SGHVS, CDR2 FNYEAQ. Germline trimming cut 2 bases from V and 1 base from J; bases unmatched to any gene: 4. The CDR3 contains 15 residues. This chain's CDR3 is CASSLLTGANTEAFF. CDR3 bases: TGTGCCAGCAGCTTACTAACAGGGGCGAACACTGAAGCTTTCTTT.

This clone has just one count. The chain combines TRBV7-9 with TRBJ1-5, with 8 positions matching TRBD1. V gave up 2 bases and J gave up 3 bases; unmatched junction bases: 9. Germline V gene lookup returns CDR1 SEHNR and CDR2 FQNEAQ (reference sequence). The CDR3 is made up of 17 amino acids. CDR3 coding DNA: TGTGCCAGCAGCTTATCCCCCGGGACAGGTTTCAATCAGCCCCAGCATTTT. It encodes CASSLSPGTGFNQPQHF. The whole variable domain, remainder taken from reference TRBV7-9 and TRBJ1-5, is DTGVSQNPRHKITKRGQNVTFRCDPISEHNRLYWYRQTLGQGPEFLTYFQNEAQLEKSRLLSDRFSAERPKGSFSTLEIQRTEQGDSAMYLCASSLSPGTGFNQPQHFGDGTRLSIL.

The chain carries TRBV2 and TRBJ2-7; unclear D gene. Germline V lookup: CDR1 SNHLY, CDR2 FYNNEI. Trimming took off 3 bases at V and 9 bases at J, with 21 bases between the two ends. The CDR3 has 15 amino acids. The CDR3 coding sequence is TGTGCCAGCAGTGATGTCACGCCAAGTATCTCGGGGCAGTACTTC. Translation: CASSDVTPSISGQYF.

This clone came up once. J is TRBJ1-1 and V is TRBV5-1, with D perhaps matching TRBD1 (5 bases). This CDR3 is built from 17 residues. Germline V gives CDR1 SGHRS, CDR2 YFSETQ. The V end was cut by 0 bases, the J end by 4 bases, with 19 bases between. The CDR3 reads CASSLGPVLGGTTEAFF. CDR3 in DNA: TGCGCCAGCAGCTTGGGTCCGGTTCTTGGGGGGACCACTGAAGCTTTCTTT.

This clone was recorded only once. V is TRBV5-1 and J is TRBJ2-7; TRBD2 might be the D (6 bases). The V end lost 4 bases, the J end lost 3 bases, and 17 bases lay between the germline ends. The length of the CDR3 is 15 residues. Germline CDR1 reads SGHRS; CDR2 reads YFSETQ. DNA of the CDR3: TGCGCCAGCAGCCTAACGGGGGTAGGGGACTACGAGCAGTACTTC. Amino acids: CASSLTGVGDYEQYF.

The rearrangement joins TRBV6-5 to TRBJ2-7; 10 bases match TRBD1. CDR1 is MNHEY and CDR2 is SVGAGI in the germline V gene. After removal of 6 bases from V and 6 bases from J, the junction contained 8 bases not matched to a gene. CDR3 length: 14 amino acids. The CDR3 coding sequence is TGTGCCAGCAGCCGGGACAGGGGCAAAGGCGAGCAGTACTTC. Translating it yields CASSRDRGKGEQYF.

The chain joins TRBV28 to TRBJ2-3; 9 bases line up with TRBD2. There are 17 residues in the CDR3. The germline V gene has CDR1 MDHEN and CDR2 SYDVKM. V dropped 2 bases and J dropped 3; count of bases not matched to a gene: 9. The DNA of the CDR3 is TGTGCCAGCAGTTTAGTTCCTAGCGGGAAAGGTACAGATACGCAGTATTTT. Translated: CASSLVPSGKGTDTQYF.

The chain uses TRBV2 and TRBJ1-6, with D uncertain. Germline CDR1 reads SNHLY; CDR2 reads FYNNEI. V was shortened by 8 bases and J by 6 bases, with 23 bases between the two germline ends. The CDR3 runs 17 residues. DNA of the CDR3: TGTGCCAGCGTTTCTTGGGCAGGCCAACGGCGTAATTCACCCCTCCACTTT. Translating it yields CASVSWAGQRRNSPLHF.

This clone was seen just once. This chain links TRBV6-5 with TRBJ1-2; D is possibly TRBD1 (6 bases). The germline V and J ends were trimmed by 5 bases and 4 bases, with 11 bases remaining between them. Germline V gene sequence: CDR1 MNHEY, CDR2 SVGAGI. The CDR3 is 13 residues long. The CDR3 DNA sequence: TGTGCCAGCAGTACAACAGGGTTCTATGGCTACACCTTC. Translating gives CASSTTGFYGYTF.

The chain recombines TRBV2 with TRBJ2-7; 9 bases match TRBD1. Per germline, CDR1 SNHLY and CDR2 FYNNEI. Unmatched junction bases numbered 2, after V lost 2 bases and J lost 3 bases. This CDR3 is built from 14 residues. The DNA for the CDR3 is TGTGCCAGCAGTGAAAGGGACAGGGTCTACGAGCAGTACTTC. Protein: CASSERDRVYEQYF.

This chain connects TRBV5-1 to TRBJ1-6; tentatively, D is TRBD1 (6 bases). V lost 2 bases to trimming and J lost 6 bases, with 9 bases between them. The CDR3 contains 14 residues. Per germline, CDR1 SGHRS and CDR2 YFSETQ. CDR3 DNA sequence: TGCGCCAGCAGCTTTGGCAGGGGTAATTCACCCCTCCACTTT. This translates into CASSFGRGNSPLHF.

The rearrangement links TRBV9 to TRBJ1-4; the match to TRBD1 covers 8 bases. The CDR3 is made up of 15 amino acids. Germline V gene data show CDR1 as SGDLS and CDR2 as YYNGEE. Trimming removed 3 bases from V and 5 bases from J; junction bases left unmatched: 6. This chain's CDR3 is CASSGRQGSNEKLFF. The CDR3 coding sequence is TGTGCCAGCAGCGGAAGACAGGGGAGCAATGAAAAACTGTTTTTT.

A word on this clone: At one of its ends the junction is not consistent with the germline gene, which may arise from a read error. This chain connects TRBV2 to TRBJ2-2, with 8 bases that match TRBD2. CDR3 length: 18 amino acids. CDR1 SNHLY and CDR2 FYNNEI come from the germline V gene. The CDR3 DNA reads as TGTGCCAGCAGTGAATCGTGGCTGGCGGGGGGTACCACCCGGGAGCTGTTTTTT. This codes for CASSESWLAGGTTRELFF.

The CDR3 spells CASSSRTGGGEQYF. The DNA for the CDR3 is TGTGCCAGCAGCTCCCGGACAGGGGGCGGCGAGCAGTACTTC. This chain links TRBV7-2 with TRBJ2-7; 11 positions agree with TRBD1. CDR3 length: 14 residues. V dropped 4 bases and J dropped 6; count of bases not matched to a gene: 5. Germline V gives CDR1 SGHTA, CDR2 FQGNSA.

The chain couples TRBV29-1 to TRBJ2-7; the match to TRBD2 covers 10 bases. Trimming at V came to 6 bases and at J to 6 bases, leaving 8 bases not matched to a gene. CDR3 length equals 13 residues. Per germline, CDR1 SQVTM and CDR2 ANQGSEA. The CDR3 region is CSVCLAGAAEQYF. CDR3 in DNA: TGCAGCGTGTGCCTAGCGGGAGCCGCCGAGCAGTACTTC.

This chain connects TRBV6-5 to TRBJ2-1; D gene uncertain. The germline V and J ends were trimmed by 2 bases and 4 bases, with 6 bases remaining between them. CDR1 and CDR2 (germline): MNHEY, SVGAGI. This CDR3 is built from 13 residues. For the CDR3, the DNA is TGTGCCAGCAGTTACGACTTTTACAATGAGCAGTTCTTC. It translates to CASSYDFYNEQFF.

V is TRBV19 and J is TRBJ1-1, with D possibly TRBD1 on 5 matching bases. Trimming took 6 bases from V and 10 from J, leaving 18 bases between them. CDR3 size: 13 residues. Germline CDR1 reads LNHDA; CDR2 reads SQIVND (reference sequence). The CDR3 DNA reads TGTGCCAGTAGCCCAGGGCCCCGCCAGCTAGCTTTCTTT. It codes for CASSPGPRQLAFF.